The 16 T cell receptor beta chains reported below all come from one sample, sequenced in a study of identical twins. TCRdb recomputed calls from the 5' RACE reads with MiXCR, one row per CDR3 protein. Of hundreds of thousands of distinct CDR3 sequences detected, approximately 7% appear once; the ten largest clones hold roughly 3.9%. The same sample was also used in a study of yellow fever vaccine responses in identical twins.

The sequencing sample was made of memory (CD45RO+) T cells sorted from blood. Receptors were obtained from a woman under 30 in good health.

This clonotype was counted ten times or more. The rearrangement joins TRBV20-1 to TRBJ1-5; TRBD1 matches 11 bases. The length of the CDR3 is 14 residues. The V segment lost 0 bases and the J segment 8 bases; nucleotides outside the gene matches: 3. The germline V gene has CDR1 DFQATT and CDR2 SNEGSKA (reference sequence). CDR3 in amino acids: CSAREGTGGKPQHF. CDR3 DNA: TGCAGTGCTAGAGAAGGGACAGGGGGGAAGCCCCAGCATTTT.

The gene calls are TRBV27 and TRBJ2-7; 10 bases align to TRBD1. V was pared by 5 bases and J by 6 bases, with 10 bases of the junction left unmatched. Germline assignment: CDR1 MNHEY and CDR2 SMNVEV (reference sequence). This CDR3 spans 15 amino acids. CDR3 amino acids: CASSQLGTGVSEQYF. CDR3 nucleotides: TGTGCCAGCAGTCAACTCGGGACAGGGGTAAGCGAGCAGTACTTC.

The gene calls are TRBV29-1 and TRBJ1-1; possibly TRBD1 for D (5 bases). The V and J ends lost 4 bases and 1 base respectively, with 10 bases between them. CDR3 length: 13 residues. Germline V lookup: CDR1 SQVTM, CDR2 ANQGSEA. The CDR3 DNA reads as TGCAGCGTTGGATTGGGACGGAACACTGAAGCTTTCTTT. Protein sequence: CSVGLGRNTEAFF.

This clonotype was picked up many times. This sequence joins TRBV15 and TRBJ2-1, with 8 positions matching TRBD2. The CDR3 runs 17 residues. Germline CDR1 is LNHNV and CDR2 is YYDKDF (reference sequence). The V gene end was trimmed by 0 bases and the J gene end by 9 bases; junction bases not matched to a gene: 13. The CDR3 loop reads CATSRDPAGGLLSEQFF. As DNA, the CDR3 is TGTGCCACCAGCAGAGATCCGGCGGGGGGCCTACTAAGTGAGCAGTTCTTC.

The chain combines TRBV7-3 with TRBJ2-1, with a tentative D call TRBD2 (5 bases). In germline, CDR1 is SGHTA, CDR2 FQGTGA. Trimming shortened V by 6 bases and J by 6 bases, and 12 bases separated the two germline ends. This CDR3 spans 13 amino acids. CDR3: CASREGIGNEQFF. CDR3 DNA sequence: TGTGCCAGCAGAGAGGGTATTGGCAATGAGCAGTTCTTC.

The V call is TRBV4-2, the J call TRBJ1-1, with a possible D match to TRBD1 (6 bases). Germline loops: CDR1 LGHNA, CDR2 YNFKEQ. The V and J ends lost 2 bases and 0 bases respectively, with 13 bases between them. This CDR3 contains 16 residues. This chain's CDR3 is CASSQQGGSMNTEAFF. The CDR3, as DNA: TGTGCCAGCAGCCAACAAGGGGGGAGCATGAACACTGAAGCTTTCTTT.

This clonotype was counted many times. The V gene is TRBV5-1, the J gene TRBJ1-6, with unresolved D. V shed 0 bases and J shed 7 bases, with 8 bases lying between them. Germline V gene data show CDR1 as SGHRS and CDR2 as YFSETQ. The CDR3 has 14 residues. The DNA of the CDR3 is TGCGCCAGCAGCTTGGGGACCTCCAATTCACCCCTCCACTTT. Protein sequence: CASSLGTSNSPLHF.

In the case of this clonotype: This clone may be a read error of a much larger clone one base away. The CDR3 here is CASRPTTGRAYNEQFF. Here the CDR3 DNA reads TGTGCCAGCAGACCGACTACCGGGAGGGCCTACAATGAGCAGTTCTTC. The rearrangement uses TRBV28 and TRBJ2-1; 8 bases map to TRBD2. With V trimmed by 6 bases and J by 2 bases, 9 bases remained unmatched. Germline V gene lookup returns CDR1 MDHEN and CDR2 SYDVKM. This CDR3 has 16 residues. The full variable domain, rest sourced from reference TRBV28 and TRBJ2-1, is DVKVTQSSRYLVKRTGEKVFLECVQDMDHENMFWYRQDPGLGLRLIYFSYDVKMKEKGDIPEGYSVSREKKERFSLILESASTNQTSMYLCASRPTTGRAYNEQFFGPGTRLTVL.

The V and J genes are TRBV20-1 and TRBJ1-4; possible D gene TRBD1, 5 bases. Per the germline V gene, CDR1 is DFQATT and CDR2 is SNEGSKA (reference sequence). The CDR3 runs to 16 residues. V lost 2 bases, J lost 4 bases, and 17 bases lay in between. CDR3 protein: CSARIYGTKDNEKLFF. The DNA of the CDR3 is TGCAGTGCTAGAATTTACGGGACCAAGGATAATGAAAAACTGTTTTTT.

This clonotype appeared a few times. CDR3 protein: CASSLMASSYNEQFF. Here the CDR3 DNA reads TGTGCCAGCAGCTTAATGGCTAGCTCCTACAATGAGCAGTTCTTC. This rearrangement joins TRBV7-3 to TRBJ2-1; D call uncertain. CDR3 size: 15 residues. Germline V gives CDR1 SGHTA, CDR2 FQGTGA. V lost 1 base and J 0 bases, leaving 7 bases between the germline ends.

In its sample, this clonotype was seen a few times. V and J are TRBV27 and TRBJ2-1, with TRBD2 identical over 8 bases. Trimming removed 5 bases from V and 5 bases from J; junction bases left unmatched: 5. This CDR3 region has 14 residues. Germline V gene sequence: CDR1 MNHEY, CDR2 SMNVEV (reference sequence). CDR3 sequence: CASSPSGSNNEQFF. As DNA, the CDR3 is TGTGCCAGCAGTCCTAGCGGGTCAAACAATGAGCAGTTCTTC.

The rearrangement links TRBV5-5 to TRBJ2-1, with 8 bases identical to TRBD1. Losses at the gene ends were 5 bases for V and 8 bases for J; bases not matched to a gene: 12. This CDR3 is 15 amino acids long. Per the germline V gene, CDR1 is SGHKS and CDR2 is YYEKEE (reference sequence). CDR3: CASSKDRAAGYEQFF. The CDR3 coding sequence is TGTGCCAGCAGTAAGGACAGGGCTGCAGGCTATGAGCAGTTCTTC.

The chain links TRBV5-5 to TRBJ2-7; D not certain. CDR3 length: 15 residues. With 0 bases removed from V and 9 bases from J, the gap between germline ends came to 19 bases. Germline CDR1 is SGHKS and CDR2 is YYEKEE (reference sequence). CDR3 amino acids: CASSLGPKIEIGQYV. CDR3 in DNA: TGTGCCAGCAGCTTGGGTCCTAAGATAGAAATTGGGCAGTACGTC.

The sample holds many counts of this clonotype. This rearrangement joins TRBV9 to TRBJ2-3; 8 bases match TRBD2. The CDR3 runs to 16 residues. The V gene end was trimmed by 4 bases and the J gene end by 1 base; junction bases not matched to a gene: 8. Germline assignment: CDR1 SGDLS and CDR2 YYNGEE. CDR3 nucleotides: TGTGCCAGCAGCTCCGAAGGAGCGGGAGGCACAGATACGCAGTATTTT. Translating gives CASSSEGAGGTDTQYF. Looking up the rest from reference TRBV9 and TRBJ2-3 gives the full variable domain: DSGVTQTPKHLITATGQRVTLRCSPRSGDLSVYWYQQSLDQGLQFLIQYYNGEERAKGNILERFSAQQFPDLHSELNLSSLELGDSALYFCASSSEGAGGTDTQYFGPGTRLTVL.

The chain couples TRBV6-5 to TRBJ2-7, with 7 bases matching TRBD1. The CDR3 runs 17 residues. With V trimmed by 0 bases and J by 6 bases, 14 bases remained unmatched. Germline V gene sequence: CDR1 MNHEY, CDR2 SVGAGI. In DNA form, the CDR3 reads TGTGCCAGCAGTTACTCGAGGACAGGTTCAATCAATCGCGAGCAGTACTTC. This encodes CASSYSRTGSINREQYF.

This clonotype was observed at least ten times. The rearrangement links TRBV2 to TRBJ1-2; a weak D match, TRBD1 (5 bases). CDR1 and CDR2 from the germline V gene are SNHLY and FYNNEI. The V end lost 4 bases, the J end lost 4 bases, and 13 bases lay between the germline ends. The CDR3 sequence is 14 residues long. Written as DNA, the CDR3 is TGTGCCAGCAGTGTAAGGACAAGGGGCTATGGCTACACCTTC. Protein product: CASSVRTRGYGYTF.